Described below is a single T cell receptor beta chain sequence and its context. Method: immunoSEQ multiplex PCR; TCRdb's copy keeps in-frame clones and lacks some. The sample lists approximately 340,000 clones; approximately 79% were seen once. V shed 1 base and J shed 0 bases, with 7 bases lying between them. CDR3 length: 16 amino acids. CDR1 and CDR2 (germline): KGHSH, LQKENI. The sample is drawn from a study of shared clonotypes between healthy human individuals. The TCR comes from a man aged 25 to 40 in good health. V gene TRBV18 combines with J gene TRBJ2-6; D call uncertain. Sequenced sample: memory CD4+ T cells sorted from blood. Indicated subset: CD45RA-negative fraction. The CDR3: CASSPLLLSGANVLTF. CDR3 coding DNA: TGTGCCAGCTCACCACTCTTACTCTCTGGGGCCAACGTCCTGACTTTC.